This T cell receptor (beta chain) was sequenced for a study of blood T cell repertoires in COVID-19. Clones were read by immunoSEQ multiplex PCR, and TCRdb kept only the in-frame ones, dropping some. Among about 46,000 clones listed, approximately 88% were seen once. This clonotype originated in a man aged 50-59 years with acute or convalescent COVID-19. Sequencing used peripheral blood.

For the CDR3, the DNA is TGTGCCAGCAGCTTAGCCAGGGACTATGGCTACACCTTC. Translation: CASSLARDYGYTF. This chain uses TRBV7-9 with TRBJ1-2, with a possible D match to TRBD1 (5 bases). V was pared by 0 bases and J by 3 bases, with 5 bases between. Germline-derived CDR1 and CDR2 are SEHNR and FQNEAQ (reference sequence). The CDR3 covers 13 residues.